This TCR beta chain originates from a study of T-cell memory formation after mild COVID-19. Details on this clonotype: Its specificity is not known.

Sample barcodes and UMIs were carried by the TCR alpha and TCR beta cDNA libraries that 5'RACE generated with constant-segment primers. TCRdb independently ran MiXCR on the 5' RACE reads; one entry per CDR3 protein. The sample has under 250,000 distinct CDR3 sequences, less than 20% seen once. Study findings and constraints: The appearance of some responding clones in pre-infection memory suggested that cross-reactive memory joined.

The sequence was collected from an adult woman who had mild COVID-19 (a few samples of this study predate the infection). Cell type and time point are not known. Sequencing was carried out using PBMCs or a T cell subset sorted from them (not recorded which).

The CDR3 nucleotides read TGTGCCAGCAGCCCCAACGGGGCAAAAGTTACGAATGAGCAGTTCTTC. Translating it yields CASSPNGAKVTNEQFF. The V call is TRBV7-3, the J call TRBJ2-1, with D possibly being TRBD1 or TRBD2 (5 bases each). This CDR3 region has 16 residues. CDR1 and CDR2 from the germline V gene are SGHTA and FQGTGA. Trimming pared 5 bases from V and 7 bases from J, leaving 21 bases between.